The next 9 T cell receptor beta chains were all read from a single sample in a study of T cell changes during pregnancy in multiple sclerosis. Produced via immunoSEQ multiplex PCR; TCRdb's table is partial and in-frame only. The sample holds tens of thousands of clones, roughly 90% seen once. This specimen consisted of peripheral blood, obtained before pregnancy. The receptors shown here come from a female donor with multiple sclerosis, enrolled in a pregnancy study.

With regard to this clone: Other DNA variants within this sample encode the same CDR3. J is TRBJ2-4 and V is TRBV5-6; D not certain. The CDR3 consists of 12 residues. The V gene's germline CDR1 is SGHDT and CDR2 YYEEEE. The V end was cut by 4 bases, the J end by 8 bases, with 10 bases between. CDR3 in amino acids: CASSLGRDIQYF. In DNA form, the CDR3 reads TGTGCCAGCAGCCTAGGCCGGGACATTCAGTACTTC.

This chain joins TRBV4-3 and TRBJ2-3, with 12 bases that match TRBD2. This CDR3 contains 14 residues. Germline CDR1 LGHNA, CDR2 YSLEER. V dropped 8 bases and J dropped 6; count of bases not matched to a gene: 6. CDR3 DNA sequence: TGCGCCAGCCAACGGACTAGCGGGGCGGATACGCAGTATTTT. Its protein product is CASQRTSGADTQYF.

This chain joins TRBV5-1 and TRBJ1-4; D is unclear. V shed 0 bases and J shed 8 bases, with 11 bases lying between them. The germline V gene encodes CDR1 SGHRS and CDR2 YFSETQ. The CDR3 runs 14 residues. The CDR3: CASSLEAGREKLFF. The CDR3 region has the DNA TGCGCCAGCAGCTTGGAGGCGGGCCGGGAAAAACTGTTTTTT.

This chain links TRBV7-2 with TRBJ1-3; tentative D call: TRBD1 (6 bases). Trimming removed 4 bases at V and 0 bases at J, with 10 bases between. The CDR3 runs 15 residues. Germline CDR1 reads SGHTA; CDR2 reads FQGNSA. Written as DNA, the CDR3 is TGTGCCAGCAGCTATGACAGGACCTCTGGAAACACCATATATTTT. Residues: CASSYDRTSGNTIYF.

The gene calls are TRBV18 and TRBJ2-3, with 9 positions matching TRBD1. V dropped 3 bases and J dropped 4; count of bases not matched to a gene: 5. Germline-derived CDR1 and CDR2 are KGHSH and LQKENI. CDR3 size: 15 residues. CDR3 DNA: TGTGCCAGCTCACCTTTTGGACAGGGGTCAGATACGCAGTATTTT. It codes for CASSPFGQGSDTQYF.

The CDR3, as DNA: TGTGCCAGCAGCGAGGCGGGGGAGACCCAGTACTTC. This encodes CASSEAGETQYF. This chain links TRBV27 with TRBJ2-5, with D maybe TRBD2 (6 bases). CDR3 length equals 12 residues. From germline, CDR1 is MNHEY and CDR2 SMNVEV (reference sequence). Trimming removed 6 bases at V and 5 bases at J, with 10 bases between.

The chain joins TRBV29-1 to TRBJ1-2, with TRBD1 as a possible D gene (5 bases). Trimming stripped 4 bases from V and 2 bases from J, with 11 bases between. Per the germline V gene, CDR1 is SQVTM and CDR2 is ANQGSEA. The CDR3 has 13 residues. CDR3: CSVVEGANYGYTF. Here the CDR3 DNA reads TGCAGCGTTGTAGAAGGGGCGAACTATGGCTACACCTTC.

The V gene is TRBV7-2, the J gene TRBJ1-2; 7 bases agree with TRBD1. The CDR3 has 13 amino acids. Germline values: CDR1 SGHTA, CDR2 FQGNSA. Germline trimming cut 5 bases from V and 6 bases from J; bases unmatched to any gene: 6. DNA of the CDR3: TGTGCCAGCAGCCGCGGGACAGAGAATGGCTACACCTTC. The encoded protein is CASSRGTENGYTF. The full variable domain, with the rest looked up from reference TRBV7-2 and TRBJ1-2, is GAGVSQSPSNKVTEKGKDVELRCDPISGHTALYWYRQSLGQGLEFLIYFQGNSAPDKSGLPSDRFSAERTGGSVSTLTIQRTQQEDSAVYLCASSRGTENGYTFGSGTRLTVV.

V gene TRBV5-6 combines with J gene TRBJ2-3; D is unresolved. Germline assignment: CDR1 SGHDT and CDR2 YYEEEE. V gave up 1 base and J gave up 6 bases, with 6 bases separating them. This CDR3 is built from 12 residues. The CDR3 nucleotides read TGTGCCAGCAGCTTGCTACCCGATACGCAGTATTTT. Protein: CASSLLPDTQYF. The full variable domain, completed using reference TRBV5-6 and TRBJ2-3, is DAGVTQSPTHLIKTRGQQVTLRCSPKSGHDTVSWYQQALGQGPQFIFQYYEEEERQRGNFPDRFSGHQFPNYSSELNVNALLLGDSALYLCASSLLPDTQYFGPGTRLTVL.